These 30 T cell receptor beta chains came from one sample sequenced in a study of regulatory T cells in long-lasting Graves disease. The authors built TCR beta libraries using iRepertoire HTBI primers and Arm-PCR of CDR3 regions. Each CDR3 protein gets one entry after TCRdb re-called the multiplex PCR reads with MiXCR. The sample includes under 450,000 distinct CDR3 sequences, about a quarter of them seen just once. Time point specified: persistent/refractory GD, antithyroid drugs over 5 years with positive TRAb. Generation of the TCR library employed RNA extracted from PBMCs. The sequencing here drew on peripheral blood mononuclear cells (PBMCs), taken when the disease was refractory, from a patient treated with antithyroid drugs. The receptors shown here come from a female donor with Graves disease.

This clonotype was recorded at least ten times. V usage is TRBV3-1 and J usage is TRBJ2-5, with 12 bases that match TRBD2. J lost 6 bases, V lost 0 bases, and 2 bases had no gene match. Germline V gene data show CDR1 as LGHDT and CDR2 as YNNKEL (reference sequence). There are 15 residues in the CDR3. The CDR3 bases are TGTGCCAGCAGCCAAGAAACTAGCGGGAGGAAGACCCAGTACTTC. Translated, it gives CASSQETSGRKTQYF.

The CDR3 reads CASSFLGSTGELFF. The CDR3 DNA follows: TGTGCCAGCAGCTTTTTGGGGAGCACCGGGGAGCTGTTTTTT. This chain uses TRBV11-2 with TRBJ2-2; possibly TRBD2 for D (5 bases). V lost 3 bases and J lost 4, with 9 bases in between. The CDR3 runs to 14 residues. Germline lookup yields CDR1 SGHAT and CDR2 FQNNGV.

Notes on this clonotype: A much larger clonotype is one base distant, so this may be a read error. The chain recombines TRBV11-3 with TRBJ2-7; 12 bases match TRBD2. Germline V gene lookup returns CDR1 SGHNT and CDR2 YENEEA. The CDR3 runs 15 residues. CDR3 in amino acids: CASSAGLAGIYEQHF. For the CDR3, the DNA is TGTGCCAGCAGCGCCGGACTAGCGGGGATATACGAGCAGCACTTC.

Concerning this clonotype: The CDR3 end shows no conserved phenylalanine or tryptophan, and so a read error is likely. This chain joins TRBV10-3 and TRBJ2-1; D is unclear. Trimming left V 0 bases short and J 5 bases short, with 11 bases between. Per the germline V gene, CDR1 is ENHRY and CDR2 is SYGVKD. The CDR3 covers 15 residues. The CDR3 bases are TGTGCCATCAGTGAGTCCCTACAGATCAACAATGAGCAGTTCTTG. It translates to CAISESLQINNEQFL.

This clonotype appeared many times. The CDR3 coding sequence is TGTGCCTGGAGTTCCCTCAATAGCAATCAGCCCCAGCATTTT. Its translation: CAWSSLNSNQPQHF. The chain is built from TRBV30 and TRBJ1-5; D gene uncertain. Trimming took 2 bases from V and 0 from J, leaving 8 bases between them. CDR1 GTSNPN and CDR2 SVGIG come from the germline V gene (reference sequence). This CDR3 contains 14 residues.

The genes are TRBV29-1 and TRBJ2-7, with 8 positions matching TRBD1. CDR3 size: 15 residues. CDR1 is SQVTM and CDR2 is ANQGSEA in the germline V gene. The V and J ends lost 6 bases and 2 bases, in that order; junction bases with no gene match: 12. CDR3 nucleotides: TGCAGCGTCGACAATCGACAGGGGCCAGCCTACGAGCAGTACTTC. It yields the protein CSVDNRQGPAYEQYF.

On this clonotype itself: Since a much larger clone is just one base distant, this may be a read error. The chain combines TRBV29-1 with TRBJ1-1, with TRBD1 identical over 8 bases. Germline V gene data show CDR1 as SQVTM and CDR2 as ANQGSEA. This CDR3 comprises 14 residues. The CDR3 here is CGVDGATGGTEAFF. CDR3 bases: TGCGGCGTTGATGGGGCTACAGGGGGCACTGAAGCTTTCTTT.

A few counts support this clonotype. V gene TRBV5-1 combines with J gene TRBJ2-7; TRBD2 matches at 11 bases. The CDR3 extends over 16 amino acids. The J segment lost 2 bases and the V segment lost 5 bases, leaving 9 bases of the junction unmatched. Germline lookup yields CDR1 SGHRS and CDR2 YFSETQ. The CDR3 bases are TGCGCCAGCAGTTCGGGGGGACTAGCGGAGGCCTACGAGCAGTACTTC. As protein: CASSSGGLAEAYEQYF.

CDR3 amino acids: CASSPEGRPYEQYF. Here the CDR3 DNA reads TGTGCCAGTAGTCCCGAAGGGAGGCCCTACGAGCAGTACTTC. The chain couples TRBV19 to TRBJ2-7, with D perhaps matching TRBD2 (6 bases). The V end was cut by 5 bases, the J end by 2 bases, with 13 bases between. This CDR3 contains 14 residues. CDR1 LNHDA and CDR2 SQIVND come from the germline V gene (reference sequence).

V gene TRBV5-8 combines with J gene TRBJ1-4; tentative D call: TRBD1 (6 bases). The CDR3 sequence is 16 residues long. Germline V gene sequence: CDR1 SGHTS, CDR2 YDEGEE. Trimming cost V 0 bases and J 8 bases, with 17 bases left between them. CDR3 sequence reads: CASSLVRDTSEEKLFF. Written as DNA, the CDR3 is TGTGCCAGCAGCTTGGTCCGGGACACCTCGGAGGAAAAACTGTTTTTT.

Remarks on this clonotype: No conserved phenylalanine or tryptophan ends this CDR3, so it is likely a read error. The chain has TRBV11-2 and TRBJ2-5; TRBD2 is a possible D gene (5 bases). The CDR3 contains 17 residues. Per the germline V gene, CDR1 is SGHAT and CDR2 is FQNNGV. The CDR3 nucleotides read TGTGCCAGCAGCTTAGCCCTAAGTAGGAGGCCCCAAGACACCCAGTACCTC. It translates to CASSLALSRRPQDTQYL.

The V call is TRBV19, the J call TRBJ2-2; 13 nucleotides match TRBD2. This CDR3 is 16 amino acids long. Germline lookup yields CDR1 LNHDA and CDR2 SQIVND (reference sequence). The ends lost 9 bases at V and 3 bases at J; junction bases unmatched: 7. Written as DNA, the CDR3 is TGTGCCAGCCAAAGGACTAGCGGGGGACACACCGGGGAGCTGTTTTTT. Its protein product is CASQRTSGGHTGELFF.

This chain uses TRBV7-8 with TRBJ2-7; TRBD2 matches 7 bases. CDR3 length equals 15 residues. Germline values: CDR1 SGHVS, CDR2 FQNEAQ. After removal of 5 bases from V and 0 bases from J, the junction contained 7 bases not matched to a gene. The CDR3 bases are TGTGCCAGCAGCCTAGAGGGAGGGCTCTCCTACGAGCAGTACTTC. As protein: CASSLEGGLSYEQYF.

This clonotype was recorded at least ten times. The chain has TRBV7-2 and TRBJ2-5, with D unresolved. The V end lost 4 bases, the J end lost 1 base, and 7 bases lay between the germline ends. CDR3 length equals 13 residues. Looked up from germline, CDR1 is SGHTA and CDR2 is FQGNSA. The CDR3 bases are TGTGCCAGCAGCTACAGAGTCCAAGAGACCCAGTACTTC. It specifies CASSYRVQETQYF.

Here the CDR3 reads CATVTGDCGYTF. For the CDR3, the DNA is TGTGCCACGGTTACAGGGGACTGTGGCTACACCTTC. The gene calls are TRBV19 and TRBJ1-2; 7 bases agree with TRBD1. Germline values: CDR1 LNHDA, CDR2 SQIVND (reference sequence). The length of the CDR3 is 12 residues. Germline trimming cut 10 bases from V and 7 bases from J; bases unmatched to any gene: 9.

CDR3 amino acids: CSVQGQGNYGYTF. Written as DNA, the CDR3 is TGCAGCGTTCAGGGACAGGGAAACTATGGCTACACCTTC. The rearrangement joins TRBV29-1 to TRBJ1-2; 9 bases match TRBD1. The trim removed 5 bases at V and 2 bases at J, leaving 3 bases unmatched. From germline, CDR1 is SQVTM and CDR2 ANQGSEA. The CDR3 length is 13 residues.

This clonotype was picked up a small number of times. The CDR3 DNA sequence: TGTGCCAGCAGTTTACACCCCACAGGGGTGCTAACAGATACGCAGTATTTT. It specifies CASSLHPTGVLTDTQYF. The chain recombines TRBV28 with TRBJ2-3, with 7 nucleotides matching TRBD1. Per germline, CDR1 MDHEN and CDR2 SYDVKM. The CDR3 contains 17 residues. V lost 2 bases, J lost 3 bases, and 11 bases stayed unmatched.

Only a few counts were recorded for this clonotype. The J gene is TRBJ2-2, the V gene TRBV24-1; TRBD1 matches 7 bases. With 4 bases clipped from V and 0 bases from J, the junction kept 4 bases outside the gene matches. This CDR3 has 16 amino acids. Germline CDR1 and CDR2: KGHDR and SFDVKD. The CDR3 bases are TGTGCCACCAGTGACCCAGGGACAGCGAACACCGGGGAGCTGTTTTTT. This codes for CATSDPGTANTGELFF.

This clonotype has more than one count but fewer than ten. The chain couples TRBV7-6 to TRBJ2-7; D unclear. This CDR3 is 13 amino acids long. Per the germline V gene, CDR1 is SGHVS and CDR2 is FNYEAQ. V was shortened by 5 bases and J by 2 bases, with 10 bases between the two germline ends. This chain's CDR3 is CASSATDTYEQYF. In DNA, the CDR3 is TGTGCCAGCAGCGCGACTGATACCTACGAGCAGTACTTC.

The chain couples TRBV19 to TRBJ2-2, with D perhaps given as TRBD1 or TRBD2 (6 bases each). Between the trimmed V and J ends, which lost 3 bases and 2 bases, there was a span of 16 bases. Germline lookup yields CDR1 LNHDA and CDR2 SQIVND (reference sequence). The CDR3 spans 17 residues. The CDR3 coding sequence is TGTGCCAGTAGTATCTCGGGGGCAGGGTACAACACCGGGGAGCTGTTTTTT. The encoded protein is CASSISGAGYNTGELFF. Combining the CDR3 with reference TRBV19 and TRBJ2-2 gives the whole variable domain DGGITQSPKYLFRKEGQNVTLSCEQNLNHDAMYWYRQDPGQGLRLIYYSQIVNDFQKGDIAEGYSVSREKKESFPLTVTSAQKNPTAFYLCASSISGAGYNTGELFFGEGSRLTVL.

Points on this clonotype: Its ends do not fully match the called genes, so a read error is possible. The CDR3 DNA sequence: TGTGCCAGCAGTGTGACAGCCTATGGCTGCACCTTC. Protein sequence: CASSVTAYGCTF. The V call is TRBV12-3 or TRBV12-4, the J call TRBJ1-2; D perhaps matches TRBD1 (5 bases). The CDR3 loop spans 12 amino acids.

This clonotype came up many times. The V call is TRBV7-3, the J call TRBJ2-5; 8 positions agree with TRBD1. CDR1 SGHTA and CDR2 FQGTGA come from the germline V gene. Trimming cost V 4 bases and J 4 bases; bases outside gene matches: 5. The CDR3 consists of 14 residues. The CDR3 DNA is TGTGCCAGCAGCTACTCAGGGGGCGCAGAGACCCAGTACTTC. This gives the protein CASSYSGGAETQYF.

The sample holds many counts of this clonotype. This chain uses TRBV10-3 with TRBJ1-6; possible D gene TRBD1, 5 bases. With 6 bases removed from V and 3 bases from J, the gap between germline ends came to 12 bases. Germline V gene lookup returns CDR1 ENHRY and CDR2 SYGVKD. The CDR3 is made up of 15 amino acids. The CDR3 is CAISSGTDYNSPLHF. In nucleotides, the CDR3 is TGTGCCATCAGCTCCGGGACCGACTATAATTCACCCCTCCACTTT.

This clonotype was observed a few times. V usage is TRBV29-1 and J usage is TRBJ2-7; 8 nucleotides align to TRBD1. V gave up 2 bases and J gave up 2 bases; unmatched junction bases: 5. The CDR3 sequence is 14 residues long. The germline gives CDR1 SQVTM, CDR2 ANQGSEA. CDR3 DNA sequence: TGCAGCGTTGAATCACAGGGGGAGACCTACGAGCAGTACTTC. Translating gives CSVESQGETYEQYF.

The chain uses TRBV20-1 and TRBJ1-6; D is possibly TRBD1 (5 bases). Germline V gene lookup returns CDR1 DFQATT and CDR2 SNEGSKA (reference sequence). Trimming cost V 6 bases and J 5 bases, with 17 bases left between them. There are 15 residues in the CDR3. The CDR3 sequence is CSAPPPGQDNSPLHF. The DNA for the CDR3 is TGCAGTGCCCCCCCCCCGGGGCAGGATAATTCACCCCTCCACTTT.

This clonotype was seen only a few times. V gene TRBV28 combines with J gene TRBJ1-5; D gene ambiguous. Germline values: CDR1 MDHEN, CDR2 SYDVKM. V lost 2 bases and J lost 2, with 13 bases in between. The CDR3 runs to 16 residues. DNA for the CDR3: TGTGCCAGCAGTTTAAGTGCAGGTATTGGCAATCAGCCCCAGCATTTT. This sequence encodes CASSLSAGIGNQPQHF. Combining the CDR3 with reference TRBV28 and TRBJ1-5 gives the whole variable domain DVKVTQSSRYLVKRTGEKVFLECVQDMDHENMFWYRQDPGLGLRLIYFSYDVKMKEKGDIPEGYSVSREKKERFSLILESASTNQTSMYLCASSLSAGIGNQPQHFGDGTRLSIL.

This rearrangement joins TRBV10-3 to TRBJ2-5; possibly TRBD1 for D (6 bases). Germline CDR1 and CDR2: ENHRY and SYGVKD. V was shortened by 9 bases and J by 3 bases, with 11 bases between the two germline ends. The CDR3 spans 12 residues. CDR3 amino acids: CAISDRKETQYF. In nucleotides, the CDR3 is TGTGCCATATCGGACAGAAAAGAGACCCAGTACTTC.

The chain carries TRBV27 and TRBJ1-1, with a possible D match to TRBD1 (5 bases). The CDR3 consists of 17 residues. Looked up from germline, CDR1 is MNHEY and CDR2 is SMNVEV (reference sequence). The V end lost 6 bases, the J end lost 0 bases, and 20 bases lay between the germline ends. CDR3 nucleotide sequence: TGTGCCAGCAGCAAATTGCCCGGACAAAGCATGAACACTGAAGCTTTCTTT. This gives the protein CASSKLPGQSMNTEAFF.

This clonotype was recorded at least ten times. The rearrangement uses TRBV19 and TRBJ1-5, with unresolved D. Germline CDR1 is LNHDA and CDR2 is SQIVND (reference sequence). The V and J ends lost 3 bases and 6 bases respectively, with 15 bases between them. This CDR3 contains 15 residues. The CDR3 protein is CASSIGSGGRQPQHF. Here the CDR3 DNA reads TGTGCCAGTAGTATTGGTAGCGGAGGCCGTCAGCCCCAGCATTTT.

This clonotype has a handful of counts. This chain uses TRBV30 with TRBJ1-1; D gene uncertain. CDR1 and CDR2 (germline): GTSNPN, SVGIG (reference sequence). V shed 1 base and J shed 3 bases, with 6 bases lying between them. The CDR3 spans 12 residues. The CDR3 sequence is CAWSGPYTEAFF. Here the CDR3 DNA reads TGTGCCTGGAGTGGACCGTACACTGAAGCTTTCTTT.